This entry lists 20 T cell receptor beta chains sequenced from one sample in a study of CD8 T cells in Susac syndrome. The RNA input was roughly 0.45 to 1 ug, and it was reverse transcribed with random hexamers. TCRdb re-analysed the immunoSEQ multiplex PCR reads in MiXCR, keeping a single row per CDR3 protein. The table lists about 180,000 distinct CDR3 sequences, just under 95% of them singletons. Sequencing was carried out using CD4+ T cells from PBMCs. The origin of the receptors is a human donor with Susac syndrome.

The chain carries TRBV28 and TRBJ2-6, with D unclear. Trimming stripped 3 bases from V and 0 bases from J, with 6 bases between. This CDR3 comprises 15 residues. Germline values: CDR1 MDHEN, CDR2 SYDVKM. The CDR3 nucleotides read TGTGCCAGCAGTTTTCCCCCCTCTGGGGCCAACGTCCTGACTTTC. Protein product: CASSFPPSGANVLTF.

V gene TRBV5-4 combines with J gene TRBJ2-4; TRBD2 is a possible D gene (6 bases). The V gene's germline CDR1 is SGHNT and CDR2 YYREEE (reference sequence). The germline V and J ends were trimmed by 4 bases and 7 bases, with 18 bases remaining between them. The CDR3 loop spans 15 amino acids. CDR3 in DNA: TGTGCCAGCAGCCTGGACTTTTCGGAGGGGAACATTCAGTACTTC. It is translated as CASSLDFSEGNIQYF.

The sample holds one count of this clonotype. J is TRBJ2-5 and V is TRBV5-1, with D perhaps given as TRBD1 or TRBD2 (5 bases each). The CDR3 is 12 residues long. V shed 4 bases and J shed 6 bases, with 10 bases lying between them. Germline loops: CDR1 SGHRS, CDR2 YFSETQ. CDR3 sequence reads: CASSTGRQTQYF. CDR3 sequence (DNA): TGCGCCAGCAGCACGGGACGGCAGACCCAGTACTTC.

This chain connects TRBV7-2 to TRBJ2-4, with 12 nucleotides matching TRBD2. With 4 bases clipped from V and 7 bases from J, the junction kept 8 bases outside the gene matches. The germline CDR1 and CDR2 sequences are SGHTA and FQGNSA. The CDR3 totals 16 residues. As DNA, the CDR3 is TGTGCCAGCAGCTCCGGGCTAGCGGGAGGGGCGAACATTCAGTACTTC. This translates into CASSSGLAGGANIQYF.

V gene TRBV30 combines with J gene TRBJ2-5; 10 bases line up with TRBD2. With V trimmed by 2 bases and J by 0 bases, 6 bases remained unmatched. The CDR3 consists of 16 residues. Germline V lookup: CDR1 GTSNPN, CDR2 SVGIG (reference sequence). CDR3 region: CAWSREAGGYQETQYF. CDR3 DNA: TGTGCCTGGAGTCGGGAAGCGGGGGGGTACCAAGAGACCCAGTACTTC. The whole variable domain, remainder taken from reference TRBV30 and TRBJ2-5, is SQTIHQWPATLVQPVGSPLSLECTVEGTSNPNLYWYRQAAGRGLQLLFYSVGIGQISSEVPQNLSASRPQDRQFILSSKKLLLSDSGFYLCAWSREAGGYQETQYFGPGTRLLVL.

The rearrangement links TRBV29-1 to TRBJ2-1; D is unresolved. CDR3 length equals 13 residues. In germline, CDR1 is SQVTM, CDR2 ANQGSEA. Trimming stripped 5 bases from V and 0 bases from J, with 8 bases between. CDR3 amino acids: CSVQESSYNEQFF. The CDR3, as DNA: TGCAGCGTTCAGGAGAGCTCCTACAATGAGCAGTTCTTC.

The rearrangement joins TRBV5-4 to TRBJ2-7; D is ambiguous. V was trimmed by 4 bases and J by 5 bases, leaving 10 bases between them. The V gene's germline CDR1 is SGHNT and CDR2 YYREEE (reference sequence). CDR3 length: 12 residues. The CDR3: CASSTPRDEQYF. DNA of the CDR3: TGTGCCAGCAGCACCCCCCGGGACGAGCAGTACTTC.

The chain links TRBV15 to TRBJ2-1, with D tentatively TRBD1 or TRBD2 (5 bases each). The V gene lost 0 bases and the J gene lost 10 bases, with 10 bases spanning the gap. In germline, CDR1 is LNHNV, CDR2 YYDKDF (reference sequence). The CDR3 spans 13 residues. CDR3 region: CATSRDPRDEQFF. Here the CDR3 DNA reads TGTGCCACCAGCAGAGATCCCAGGGACGAGCAGTTCTTC.

The chain has TRBV6-2 or TRBV6-3 and TRBJ2-1; 15 bases fit TRBD2. V was pared by 4 bases and J by 8 bases, with 0 bases of the junction left unmatched. Germline V gene data show CDR1 as MNHEY and CDR2 as SVGEGT. This CDR3 has 14 amino acids. The CDR3 sequence is CASSWTSGRDEQFF. The CDR3 nucleotides are TGTGCCAGCAGTTGGACTAGCGGGAGGGATGAGCAGTTCTTC.

The chain carries TRBV24-1 and TRBJ1-2; D may be TRBD1 (6 bases). The CDR3 has 18 amino acids. Germline V gives CDR1 KGHDR, CDR2 SFDVKD. V shed 4 bases and J shed 6 bases, with 26 bases lying between them. In DNA form, the CDR3 reads TGTGCCACCAGTGACTCCCGGTATTACGTTACAGGGTCTGATGGCTACACCTTC. It yields the protein CATSDSRYYVTGSDGYTF.

The genes are TRBV23-1 and TRBJ2-7; the match to TRBD2 covers 13 bases. TRBV23-1 is reported as an ORF; its role is uncertain. V trimming: 0 bases; J trimming: 2 bases; junction bases outside the gene matches: 10. The CDR3 runs 19 residues. In nucleotides, the CDR3 is TGCGCCAGCAGTCAATCGATTTTAGTAGGACTAGCGGGGGCCTACGAGCAGTACTTC. Translation: CASSQSILVGLAGAYEQYF.

This clonotype was detected once. V is TRBV29-1 and J is TRBJ2-7; TRBD1 is a possible D gene (6 bases). Trimming shortened V by 4 bases and J by 6 bases, and 13 bases separated the two germline ends. The CDR3 consists of 12 residues. From germline, CDR1 is SQVTM and CDR2 ANQGSEA. The CDR3 coding sequence is TGCAGCGTTGGGCCGAACAGGGTCGAGCAGTACTTC. Its translation: CSVGPNRVEQYF.

The rearrangement links TRBV6-1 to TRBJ2-1, with TRBD2 identical over 10 bases. V shed 3 bases, J shed 9 bases, and the junction held 11 bases outside the gene matches. CDR1 is MNHNS and CDR2 is SASEGT in the germline V gene. This CDR3 has 16 amino acids. The CDR3: CASSEPGLALSGEQFF. CDR3 in DNA: TGTGCCAGCAGTGAGCCGGGACTAGCGTTATCGGGTGAGCAGTTCTTC.

The chain uses TRBV28 and TRBJ2-3, with 11 bases matching TRBD2. CDR1 is MDHEN and CDR2 is SYDVKM in the germline V gene. This CDR3 region has 14 residues. J lost 10 bases, V lost 7 bases, and 10 bases had no gene match. Written as DNA, the CDR3 is TGTGCCAGCACCTTCCCGACTAGCGGGGACCCGCAGTATTTT. This encodes CASTFPTSGDPQYF.

This clonotype was observed once. The chain couples TRBV12-3 or TRBV12-4 to TRBJ2-1; D ambiguous. V lost 5 bases and J lost 3, with 8 bases in between. The CDR3 totals 13 residues. The CDR3 bases are TGTGCCAGCAGTCTTAGGCGCTACAATGAGCAGTTCTTC. Its translation is CASSLRRYNEQFF.

The rearrangement links TRBV12-3 or TRBV12-4 to TRBJ2-7, with D unclear. CDR3 length equals 14 residues. Trimming cost V 7 bases and J 0 bases, with 13 bases left between them. The CDR3, as DNA: TGTGCCAGCACGCTTCGGAACCCCTCCTACGAGCAGTACTTC. Translated, it gives CASTLRNPSYEQYF.

The chain's CDR3 is CAWSGAGRSTEAFF. The CDR3 DNA sequence: TGTGCCTGGAGTGGGGCAGGGAGAAGCACTGAAGCTTTCTTT. V is TRBV30 and J is TRBJ1-1, with D possibly being TRBD1 (5 bases). V was clipped by 1 base and J by 4 bases, with 13 bases between them. Per germline, CDR1 GTSNPN and CDR2 SVGIG (reference sequence). CDR3 length equals 14 residues.

This clonotype was counted between two and nine times. The chain recombines TRBV27 with TRBJ1-5; D possibly corresponds to TRBD1 (5 bases). The CDR3 length is 12 residues. With 3 bases removed from V and 7 bases from J, the gap between germline ends came to 7 bases. Germline CDR1 MNHEY, CDR2 SMNVEV (reference sequence). The CDR3 loop reads CASSLWGQPQHF. CDR3 nucleotide sequence: TGTGCCAGCAGTTTGTGGGGGCAGCCCCAGCATTTT.

This clonotype was observed a single time. V and J are TRBV20-1 and TRBJ2-1, with a possible D match to TRBD2 (5 bases). The germline V gene encodes CDR1 DFQATT and CDR2 SNEGSKA (reference sequence). The CDR3 is 15 residues long. Trimming cost V 5 bases and J 8 bases, with 22 bases left between them. CDR3 in amino acids: CSARRFRIGMDEQFF. CDR3 DNA: TGCAGTGCTCGGAGGTTCAGGATAGGGATGGATGAGCAGTTCTTC.

This chain connects TRBV20-1 to TRBJ2-7, with D perhaps TRBD1 (5 bases). The CDR3 loop spans 13 amino acids. CDR1 and CDR2 from the germline V gene are DFQATT and SNEGSKA (reference sequence). V lost 2 bases, J lost 5 bases, and 13 bases lay in between. The CDR3 protein is CSARYPGLDEQYF. Written as DNA, the CDR3 is TGCAGTGCTAGATACCCAGGGCTAGACGAGCAGTACTTC.